This passage covers 5 T cell receptor beta chains from one sample sequenced in a study of blood T cell repertoires in COVID-19. Sequencing used immunoSEQ multiplex PCR; TCRdb keeps in-frame clones, though not all of them. The sample has around 69,000 clones, about four fifths seen once. Specimen: peripheral blood. The receptors derive from a man aged 45 to 65 with active COVID-19.

This rearrangement joins TRBV6-5 to TRBJ1-1; D is unresolved. This CDR3 comprises 14 residues. The germline V gene encodes CDR1 MNHEY and CDR2 SVGAGI. Trimming took off 5 bases at V and 10 bases at J, with 20 bases between the two ends. CDR3 DNA sequence: TGTGCCAGCAGTCTTCGACGAGGGAGGGAAGGAGCTTTCTTT. Translated: CASSLRRGREGAFF.

The chain is built from TRBV4-3 and TRBJ1-2, with unresolved D. Germline V gives CDR1 LGHNA, CDR2 YSLEER. The CDR3 loop spans 13 amino acids. Trimming left V 0 bases short and J 3 bases short, with 5 bases between. DNA of the CDR3: TGCGCCAGCAGCCAAGACAGCGACTATGGCTACACCTTC. Translating it yields CASSQDSDYGYTF.

This clone was seen repeatedly, ten times or more. This chain connects TRBV6-6 to TRBJ1-2, with 9 bases matching TRBD1. The CDR3 is made up of 15 amino acids. From germline, CDR1 is MNHNY and CDR2 SVGAGI (reference sequence). Trimming cost V 4 bases and J 8 bases; bases outside gene matches: 11. CDR3 sequence (DNA): TGTGCCAGCAGTTCGCCCGGGACAGGGCAACCGGGCTACACCTTC. It codes for CASSSPGTGQPGYTF.

The CDR3 bases are TGCGCCAGCAGCCCCTGGGACTTTCAAGAGACCCAGTACTTC. It codes for CASSPWDFQETQYF. The gene calls are TRBV5-1 and TRBJ2-5; tentative D call: TRBD2 (6 bases). The CDR3 sequence is 14 residues long. V lost 4 bases and J lost 2, with 12 bases in between. Looked up from germline, CDR1 is SGHRS and CDR2 is YFSETQ.

The table lists this clone with a count of one. The CDR3 loop is CASSNSGGSPSGYTF. CDR3 nucleotides: TGTGCCAGCAGCAATTCGGGGGGGTCCCCAAGCGGCTACACCTTC. The chain couples TRBV7-2 to TRBJ1-2; TRBD1 is a possible D gene (5 bases). CDR1 and CDR2 from the germline V gene are SGHTA and FQGNSA. V was shortened by 5 bases and J by 8 bases, with 21 bases between the two germline ends. The CDR3 consists of 15 residues.